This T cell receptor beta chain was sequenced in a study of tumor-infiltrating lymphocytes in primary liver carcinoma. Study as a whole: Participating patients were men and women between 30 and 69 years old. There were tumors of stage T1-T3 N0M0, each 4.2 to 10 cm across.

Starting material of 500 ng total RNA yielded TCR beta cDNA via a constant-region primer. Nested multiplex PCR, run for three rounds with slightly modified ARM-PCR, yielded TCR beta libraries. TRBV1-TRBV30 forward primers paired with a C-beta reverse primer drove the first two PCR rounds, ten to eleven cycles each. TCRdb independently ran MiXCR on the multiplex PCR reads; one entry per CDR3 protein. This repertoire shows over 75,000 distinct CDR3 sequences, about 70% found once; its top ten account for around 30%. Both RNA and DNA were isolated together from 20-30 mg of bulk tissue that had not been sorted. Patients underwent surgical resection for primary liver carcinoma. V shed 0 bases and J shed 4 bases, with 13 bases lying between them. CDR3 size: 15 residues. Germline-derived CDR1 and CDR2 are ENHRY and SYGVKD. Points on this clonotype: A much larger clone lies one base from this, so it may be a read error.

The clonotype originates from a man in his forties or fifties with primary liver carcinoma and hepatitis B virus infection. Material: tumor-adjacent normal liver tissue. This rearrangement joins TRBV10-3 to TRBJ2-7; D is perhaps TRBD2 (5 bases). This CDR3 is CAISESRVASYEQYF. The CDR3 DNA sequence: TGTGCCATCAGTGAGTCGAGGGTGGCCTCTTACGAGCAGTACTTC.